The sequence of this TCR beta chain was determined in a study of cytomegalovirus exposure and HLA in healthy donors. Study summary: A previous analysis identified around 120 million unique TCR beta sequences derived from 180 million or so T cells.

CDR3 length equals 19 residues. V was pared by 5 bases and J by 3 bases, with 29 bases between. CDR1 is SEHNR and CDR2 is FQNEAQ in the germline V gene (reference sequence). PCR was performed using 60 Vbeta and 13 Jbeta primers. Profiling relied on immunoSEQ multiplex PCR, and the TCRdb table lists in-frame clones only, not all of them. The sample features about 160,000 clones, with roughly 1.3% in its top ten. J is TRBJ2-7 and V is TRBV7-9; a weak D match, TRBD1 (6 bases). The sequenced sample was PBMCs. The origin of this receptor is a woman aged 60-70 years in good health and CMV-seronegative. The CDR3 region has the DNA TGTGCCAGCAGCCCAATCCGCCGGGGAGCCAGGGGTACAAACTACGAGCAGTACTTC. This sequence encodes CASSPIRRGARGTNYEQYF. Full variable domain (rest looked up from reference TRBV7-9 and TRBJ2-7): DTGVSQNPRHKITKRGQNVTFRCDPISEHNRLYWYRQTLGQGPEFLTYFQNEAQLEKSRLLSDRFSAERPKGSFSTLEIQRTEQGDSAMYLCASSPIRRGARGTNYEQYFGPGTRLTVT.